The 8 T cell receptor beta chains reported below all come from one sample, sequenced in a study of tumor-infiltrating lymphocytes in primary liver carcinoma. Starting from around 0.45 ug of total RNA, TCR beta cDNA was produced with a primer in the constant region. Slightly modified ARM-PCR served as the procedure for the TCR beta libraries. These libraries came from three rounds of nested multiplex PCR. Both of the initial two PCR rounds ran for around 9 cycles and employed TRBV1-TRBV30 forward primers alongside a C-beta reverse primer. TCRdb used MiXCR to reprocess the multiplex PCR reads, holding one entry per CDR3 protein. Found here are more than 95,000 distinct CDR3 sequences, approximately 82% of them singletons; the top ten hold about 20%. Taking about 19-32 mg of unsorted bulk tissue, the authors co-extracted RNA and DNA. The sequencing input was liver tumor tissue from sampling region 3. Regarding subset: tumor region T3, left-lateral pole. The receptors shown here come from a man aged 35-49 years with primary liver carcinoma and hepatitis B virus infection.

Turning to this clonotype: Being one base from a much bigger clone, this may be a read error. This chain connects TRBV7-9 to TRBJ2-1; TRBD2 matches at 10 bases. CDR1 SEHNR and CDR2 FQNEAQ come from the germline V gene (reference sequence). The CDR3 covers 17 residues. CDR3 amino acids: CASSSLTSGLPYIEQFF. The CDR3 DNA is TGTGCCAGCAGCTCGTTGACTAGCGGGTTACCCTACATTGAGCAGTTCTTC.

Regarding this clonotype: Compared with germline, one end of the junction differs, possibly owing to a read error. The V call is TRBV12-3 or TRBV12-4, the J call TRBJ1-2, with unresolved D. The CDR3 covers 12 residues. The CDR3 loop reads CVSRSQSSGYTF. CDR3 DNA: TGTGTCAGCAGATCGCAGAGTTCGGGCTACACCTTC.

A note on this clonotype: The conserved phenylalanine or tryptophan is not found at the CDR3 terminus, so this likely reflects a read error. The rearrangement links TRBV7-9 to TRBJ2-1; no definite D call. Germline V lookup: CDR1 SEHNR, CDR2 FQNEAQ (reference sequence). The CDR3 runs to 13 residues. V lost 5 bases and J lost 10, with 15 bases in between. As DNA, the CDR3 is TGTGCCAGCAGCCCGACCCTTAGCTGGGAGCAGTTCTAC. It yields the protein CASSPTLSWEQFY.

Comments on this clonotype: This CDR3 fails to terminate in the conserved phenylalanine or tryptophan, so it likely reflects a read error. The chain employs TRBV29-1 and TRBJ1-1; 7 bases map to TRBD1. Germline V CDR1 and CDR2: SQVTM, ANQGSEA. The V segment lost 4 bases and the J segment 7 bases; nucleotides outside the gene matches: 3. The CDR3 runs 11 residues. Written as DNA, the CDR3 is TGCAGCGTTGGGAGGACAGGTGAAGCTTTCTAT. Translating gives CSVGRTGEAFY.

The chain recombines TRBV12-5 with TRBJ2-1; possibly TRBD1 for D (5 bases). The CDR3 is 13 amino acids. V gave up 2 bases and J gave up 13 bases, with 15 bases separating them. The germline CDR1 and CDR2 sequences are LGHNT and FRNRAP. Written as DNA, the CDR3 is TGTGCTAGTGGTTTGTTAGGGGAAGAGACCCAGTTCTTC. It encodes CASGLLGEETQFF.

The chain couples TRBV7-9 to TRBJ2-1; 8 nucleotides agree with TRBD2. The length of the CDR3 is 17 residues. The V segment lost 5 bases and the J segment 3 bases; nucleotides outside the gene matches: 12. Germline assignment: CDR1 SEHNR and CDR2 FQNEAQ (reference sequence). CDR3 nucleotides: TGTGCCAGCAGCCGGACTAGCAGACGACTAAACTACAATGAGCAGTTCTTC. Translating it yields CASSRTSRRLNYNEQFF.

Details on this clonotype: One junction end does not reproduce the germline sequence, and a read error may be involved. This chain links TRBV5-1 with TRBJ2-3; D possibly corresponds to TRBD2 (6 bases). The CDR3 spans 16 residues. Looked up from germline, CDR1 is SGHRS and CDR2 is YFSETQ. In DNA, the CDR3 is TGCGCCAGCAGCTTGAACGGCCGTGCTAGCGCAGATGCGCAGTATTTT. Translating it yields CASSLNGRASADAQYF.

This clonotype was recorded many times. The V gene is TRBV24-1, the J gene TRBJ2-7, with D maybe TRBD2 (6 bases). The CDR3 is 15 amino acids. Trimming took 4 bases from V and 2 from J, leaving 14 bases between them. CDR1 KGHDR and CDR2 SFDVKD come from the germline V gene. CDR3 coding DNA: TGTGCCACCAGTGAAACTTTAGCGGAGCCCTACGAGCAGTACTTC. It specifies CATSETLAEPYEQYF.